The sample holds many counts of the clone carrying this T cell receptor (beta chain). Its antigen is not known. Only in-frame clones appear in the TCRdb table, and some are missing; sequencing was by immunoSEQ multiplex PCR. The table records tens of thousands of clones without singletons, the ten largest covering about 2.5%. The record originates from a study of T cells after posttransplantation cyclophosphamide. The related graft donor's blood sample was taken on the day of bone marrow donation. Study observations and caveats: Recipient CMV seropositivity and CMV reactivation strongly tracked TRB clonality. Skin or GI-infiltrating T cells shared few TRB sequences with blood. Later post-transplant blood repertoires were often dominated by donor CD8+ memory clones.

The source of this sequence is a woman aged 55-70 years in good health, CMV-negative, and a related stem cell transplant donor. Input material: PBMCs.

The CDR3 DNA sequence: TGCGCCAGCAGCTTGTTAGGTTCTGACTCTCTGACTTTTGGAAACACCATATATTTT. It translates to CASSLLGSDSLTFGNTIYF. The chain combines TRBV5-1 with TRBJ1-3; D unclear. CDR3 length: 19 residues. CDR1 and CDR2 from the germline V gene are SGHRS and YFSETQ. V lost 1 base to trimming and J lost 3 bases, with 23 bases between them. The full variable domain, rest sourced from reference TRBV5-1 and TRBJ1-3, is KAGVTQTPRYLIKTRGQQVTLSCSPISGHRSVSWYQQTPGQGLQFLFEYFSETQRNKGNFPGRFSGRQFSNSRSEMNVSTLELGDSALYLCASSLLGSDSLTFGNTIYFGEGSWLTVV.